The 8 T cell receptor beta chains given below trace back to one sample, sequenced in a study of prognosis after radiotherapy for stage I lung cancer. Template was genomic DNA; TCR beta CDR3 amplified in two multiplex PCR rounds. First-round PCR used primers specific to each TRBV and TRBJ gene. TCRdb reprocessed the multiplex PCR reads via MiXCR and lists one record per CDR3 protein. Found here are about 27,000 distinct CDR3 sequences, approximately 44% of them singletons; the top ten hold more than 12%. The material sequenced was PBMCs, taken before or after stereotactic body radiation therapy (not recorded which). The receptors derive from a donor of 50 years or more with non-small cell lung cancer.

This clonotype was counted at least ten times. V gene TRBV28 combines with J gene TRBJ2-1; 7 bases fit TRBD2. In germline, CDR1 is MDHEN, CDR2 SYDVKM. The CDR3 is made up of 12 amino acids. The V and J ends lost 7 bases and 9 bases, in that order; junction bases with no gene match: 6. The chain's CDR3 is CASTPGRVEQFF. In DNA, the CDR3 is TGTGCCAGCACCCCTGGGAGGGTTGAGCAGTTCTTC.

This chain links TRBV10-3 with TRBJ1-2, with D perhaps matching TRBD1 (5 bases). Per germline, CDR1 ENHRY and CDR2 SYGVKD. This CDR3 spans 14 amino acids. The ends were cut back, 5 bases at V and 5 bases at J, with 15 bases in the middle. The CDR3: CAISKDGGKYGYTF. For the CDR3, the DNA is TGTGCCATCAGTAAAGATGGGGGAAAGTATGGCTACACCTTC.

The chain combines TRBV27 with TRBJ2-3; D gene ambiguous. The germline gives CDR1 MNHEY, CDR2 SMNVEV (reference sequence). This CDR3 region has 13 residues. Deletions cut 1 base from V and 2 bases from J, with 4 bases between. CDR3 nucleotide sequence: TGTGCCAGCAGTTTATTATCCACAGATACGCAGTATTTT. It specifies CASSLLSTDTQYF.

This clonotype was counted many times. This chain uses TRBV4-3 with TRBJ1-4; D is ambiguous. V lost 0 bases and J lost 10, with 6 bases in between. The CDR3 is 12 residues long. In germline, CDR1 is LGHNA, CDR2 YSLEER. In DNA, the CDR3 is TGCGCCAGCAGCCAAGATGGAGGAAAACTGTTTTTT. It encodes CASSQDGGKLFF.

In its sample, this clonotype was seen many times. The CDR3 is CASSLSTSRNEQFF. DNA for the CDR3: TGCGCCAGCAGCTTGTCGACTTCTCGCAATGAGCAGTTCTTC. The rearrangement links TRBV5-1 to TRBJ2-1; D is undetermined. This CDR3 spans 14 amino acids. Deletions cut 1 base from V and 6 bases from J, with 11 bases between. Germline V CDR1 and CDR2: SGHRS, YFSETQ.

This clonotype was recorded only once. V is TRBV6-2 or TRBV6-3 and J is TRBJ2-7; 7 nucleotides line up with TRBD1. Germline CDR1 reads MNHEY; CDR2 reads SVGEGT. V trimming: 6 bases; J trimming: 2 bases; junction bases outside the gene matches: 10. The CDR3 spans 15 residues. CDR3: CASSASGQITYEQYF. CDR3 sequence (DNA): TGTGCCAGCAGCGCGTCGGGACAGATAACCTACGAGCAGTACTTC.

In this sample, this clonotype is medium-sized (0.01 to 0.1%). The chain joins TRBV6-5 to TRBJ1-6; no reliable D call. Germline V gives CDR1 MNHEY, CDR2 SVGAGI. The CDR3 length is 13 residues. The V end lost 2 bases, the J end lost 10 bases, and 9 bases lay between the germline ends. The CDR3 sequence is CASSYTGGSPLHF. DNA for the CDR3: TGTGCCAGCAGTTACACGGGAGGGTCACCCCTCCACTTT.

The chain couples TRBV6-1 to TRBJ2-3; TRBD2 agrees at 10 bases. The junction had 12 bases not matched to a gene; V was cut back by 5 bases and J by 4 bases. CDR1 MNHNS and CDR2 SASEGT come from the germline V gene. This CDR3 has 17 amino acids. CDR3 amino acids: CASSLWAAGGLSDTQYF. CDR3 nucleotides: TGTGCCAGCAGTCTGTGGGCAGCGGGGGGGTTATCAGATACGCAGTATTTT.